This record looks at one T cell receptor beta chain sequence and its context. Which antigen it targets is not known. Base quality data are lacking; no much larger clone is found one base away. The source of the sample is a study of shared clonotypes between healthy human individuals (dated by TCRdb to the early 2020s). In terms of the full investigation: The cohort included three men and two women between 18 and 49 years of age. To increase sequencing depth and limit assay-specific biases, TCR repertoire library preparation and sequencing were carried out by different laboratories using diverse techniques. For each donor, CD4 naive and CD4 memory were each run on three plates, CD8 naive on two plates, and CD8 memory on one plate. To estimate repertoire size and how much clonotypes are shared between individuals, the study performed deep sequencing of blood TCR repertoires from a few healthy adults. Per donor, leukapheresis produced somewhere between about 0.85 and 9.5 billion PBMCs.

TCR CDR3 regions were amplified from genomic DNA by multiplex PCR using the deep immunoSEQ assay. For each cell subset, the extracted genomic DNA was distributed evenly across all wells of several immunoSEQ 96-well plates, and each plate served as one replicate. For sorted subsets, roughly 200 ng of genomic DNA, equivalent to 25,000 to 35,000 T cell genomes, went into each replicate PCR. Purified libraries were measured with a Qubit 3.0 fluorometer, size-checked on a Bioanalyzer 2100, and measured again with the KAPA Library Quantification kit. Every immunoSEQ 96-well plate was sequenced on a separate single-read 150-cycle Illumina NextSeq 550 flow cell. The study's processing was this. Because the immunoSEQ output included only junctional sequences and no quality scores, the filtering could not be the same as the filtering used for full-length reads. To assign V/J genes and CDR3, sequences were annotated against IMGT germline references using PyIR, a Python wrapper for IgBLAST v1.9. Any read was removed if the V/J assignment was weak (E-value above 1e-6), the CDR3 was missing, or the read contained stop codons, out-of-frame junctions, or ambiguous translated residues. V3J clonotypes were defined as sequences sharing the same inferred V gene, J gene, and CDR3 amino acid sequence. Percentage overlap between repertoires was calculated by dividing the number of shared unique clonotypes by the size of the smaller repertoire. Three approaches were used to assess repertoire richness: RTK rarefaction, the Chao1 estimator, and Recon v2.1 estimates of unobserved clonotypes. For all TCRbeta clonotypes obtained by the gDNA method from four donors, generation probabilities were computed with OLGA. The clones in this table, taken by TCRdb from immuneACCESS, are in-frame only. Not every clone is retained; where verified, under half of the shortfall comes from an unresolved V gene, and the cause of the rest is unknown. From that table come the V and J calls and clone size; the DNA was used to work out D and trimming. Here the sample has some 790,000 clones; roughly 72% occur a single time. The ten largest clones add up to under 2% of the sample.

Donors were healthy HIV-negative adults with no recently reported acute infections or vaccinations. All donors were Caucasian adults living in Nashville, Tennessee, USA. CD4+ T cells were enriched by magnetic negative selection; naive cells were then positively selected on CD45RA, and the negative fraction formed the memory subset. Blood was obtained by leukapheresis, after which PBMCs were separated by Ficoll-Histopaque density gradient centrifugation and cryopreserved in liquid nitrogen vapor phase. Analytical flow cytometry was used to check the purity and quantity of each magnetically sorted T cell population. Genomic DNA was isolated from each sorted fraction and quantified by UV absorbance on a Nanodrop 2000c. V is clipped by 3 bases and J by 5 bases, and the sequence between their germline boundaries is 23 bases long. The CDR3 measures 18 amino acids from cysteine to phenylalanine. This entry keeps only the CDR3 DNA: 54 bases, framed from base 1. Via the germline V gene (reference sequence), CDR1 is MNHEY and CDR2 SMNVEV.

What the study reported, not specific to this receptor: Sampling was limited to blood, and TCR repertoires in tissue likely differ from TCR repertoires in blood. Even with the large sequencing depth, rarefaction of the sorted-subset datasets indicated that sequencing was incomplete. Larger estimated clonotype richness was generally found for naive subsets than for memory subsets. Pairwise subsampling led to the expectation that sequencing depth would affect the degree of clonotype sharing among donors. When several donors were compared, the shared fraction of clonotypes was about 5.4% for naive CD4, around 3.5% for naive CD8, more than 2% for memory CD4, and 0.35% to 0.4% for memory CD8. Compared with non-shared clonotypes, clonotypes shared by all four sorted-subset donors had higher generation probabilities. The genetic and exposure-history diversity represented was limited by the small number of donors.

Sequenced material: memory CD4+ T cells sorted from blood. What this sample's cell subset or site label stands for: CD45RA-negative fraction. This chain is built from TRBV27 and TRBJ2-1, with the D gene not confidently named. This receptor was taken from a woman between 25 and 40 years old in good health. The sequenced DNA is TGTGCCAGCAGTTTCAAATTCTTCGGGCTAGATTATGACAATGAGCAGTTCTTC. Translated, this is CASSFKFFGLDYDNEQFF.